These T cell receptor beta chains were read from a single sample in a study of T-cell reconstitution after alpha-beta-depleted transplantation in children. TCRdb used MiXCR to reprocess the PCR reads, holding one entry per CDR3 protein. This repertoire shows about 420,000 distinct CDR3 sequences, roughly 16% found once; its top ten account for about 32%. The starting material was PBMCs, mostly from graft donor cells, obtained 360 days after TCRalphabeta/CD19-depleted stem cell transplant. The receptors originated from a boy younger than two who had a stem cell transplant for Wiskott-Aldrich syndrome, so the T cells may come from the graft donor. The CDR3 runs from the conserved cysteine through the conserved F or W. The D gene is left open where the match is weak. Clone size, where shown, is once, few, many, or a class for clones that have expanded.

abundance,v_gene,j_gene,d_gene,CDR3aa,CDR3nt
many,TRBV29-1,TRBJ2-3,TRBD2,CSVPRGLGAQYF,TGCAGCGTCCCCCGGGGACTAGGGGCGCAGTATTTT
.,TRBV5-1,TRBJ2-1,TRBD2,CASTWGLANSPDEQFF,TGCGCCAGCACCTGGGGACTAGCGAACTCACCTGATGAGCAGTTCTTC
.,TRBV4-2,TRBJ2-3,TRBD2,CASSQDQRGGRTGTQYF,TGTGCCAGCAGCCAAGATCAGCGGGGGGGCCGTACAGGTACGCAGTATTTT
few,TRBV20-1,TRBJ2-3,TRBD2,CSAPTSGHTDTQYF,TGCAGTGCTCCGACTAGCGGGCACACAGATACGCAGTATTTT
.,TRBV5-1,TRBJ2-7,.,CASSLVPDEQTIEQYF,TGCGCCAGCAGCTTGGTCCCCGACGAACAGACCATCGAGCAGTACTTC
.,TRBV6-1,TRBJ2-6,.,CASSRGTGNGANVLTF,TGTGCCAGCAGCCGGGGGACCGGGAACGGGGCCAACGTCCTGACTTTC
.,TRBV29-1,TRBJ2-1,TRBD2,CSGETSGFYNEQFF,TGCAGCGGCGAGACTAGCGGGTTTTACAATGAGCAGTTCTTC
.,TRBV20-1,TRBJ2-5,.,CSASPDPAGMYF,TGCAGTGCTTCCCCCGACCCGGCAGGAATGTACTTC
few,TRBV12-3/TRBV12-4,TRBJ2-2,.,CASSFPALNTGELFF,TGTGCCAGCAGTTTCCCGGCCCTGAACACCGGGGAGCTGTTTTTT
.,TRBV11-2,TRBJ2-5,TRBD1,CASSRRGQGETQYF,TGTGCCAGCAGCCGCAGGGGGCAGGGGGAGACCCAGTACTTC
few,TRBV20-1,TRBJ2-5,.,CSARLGILPRETQYF,TGCAGTGCTAGACTAGGTATCCTCCCACGAGAGACCCAGTACTTC
many,TRBV29-1,TRBJ2-4,.,CSVRGRADIQYF,TGCAGCGTTCGGGGCAGGGCGGACATTCAGTACTTC
.,TRBV11-1,TRBJ1-3,.,CASSSLNQGVKGNTIYF,TGTGCCAGCAGCTCCCTTAACCAGGGCGTCAAAGGAAACACCATATATTTT
many,TRBV24-1,TRBJ2-2,TRBD2,CATSDFRTSGLIGELFF,TGTGCCACCAGTGATTTCCGGACTAGCGGGCTAATCGGGGAGCTGTTTTTT
few,TRBV12-3/TRBV12-4,TRBJ1-5,.,CASSFSLGSNQTQHF,TGTGCCAGCAGTTTCTCTTTGGGTAGCAATCAGACCCAGCATTTT